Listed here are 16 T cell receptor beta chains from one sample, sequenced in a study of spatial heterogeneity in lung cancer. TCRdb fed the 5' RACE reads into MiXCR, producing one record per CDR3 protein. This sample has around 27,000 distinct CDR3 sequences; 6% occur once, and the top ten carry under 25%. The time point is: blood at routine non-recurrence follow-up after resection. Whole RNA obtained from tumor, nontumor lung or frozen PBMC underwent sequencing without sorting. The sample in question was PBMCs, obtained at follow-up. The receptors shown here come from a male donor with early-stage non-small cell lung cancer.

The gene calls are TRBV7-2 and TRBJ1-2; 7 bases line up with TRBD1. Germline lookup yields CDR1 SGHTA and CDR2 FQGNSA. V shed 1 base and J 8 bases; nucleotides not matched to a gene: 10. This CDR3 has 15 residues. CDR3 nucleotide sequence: TGTGCCAGCAGCTTAGGGGCCGAGACAGGGAGCGGCTACACCTTC. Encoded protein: CASSLGAETGSGYTF.

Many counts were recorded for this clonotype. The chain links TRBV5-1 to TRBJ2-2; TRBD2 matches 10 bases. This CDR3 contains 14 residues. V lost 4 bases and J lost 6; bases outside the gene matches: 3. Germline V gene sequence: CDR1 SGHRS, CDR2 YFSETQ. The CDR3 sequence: CASSVTSGPGELFF. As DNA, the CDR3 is TGCGCCAGCAGCGTGACTAGCGGGCCCGGGGAGCTGTTTTTT.

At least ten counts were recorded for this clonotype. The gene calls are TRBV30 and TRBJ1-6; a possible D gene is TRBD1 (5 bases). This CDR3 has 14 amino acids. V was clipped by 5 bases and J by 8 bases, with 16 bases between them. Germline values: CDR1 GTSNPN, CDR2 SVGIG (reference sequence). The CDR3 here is CAWSFRAPDSPLHF. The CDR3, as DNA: TGTGCCTGGTCTTTCAGGGCTCCTGATTCACCCCTCCACTTT.

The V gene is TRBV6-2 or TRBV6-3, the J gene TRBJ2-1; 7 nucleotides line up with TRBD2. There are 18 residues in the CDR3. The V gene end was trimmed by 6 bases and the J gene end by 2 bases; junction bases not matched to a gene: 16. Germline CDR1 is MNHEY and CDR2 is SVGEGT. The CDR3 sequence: CASRTIDFTSEAYNEQFF. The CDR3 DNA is TGTGCCAGCAGAACCATTGACTTCACTAGCGAGGCCTACAATGAGCAGTTCTTC.

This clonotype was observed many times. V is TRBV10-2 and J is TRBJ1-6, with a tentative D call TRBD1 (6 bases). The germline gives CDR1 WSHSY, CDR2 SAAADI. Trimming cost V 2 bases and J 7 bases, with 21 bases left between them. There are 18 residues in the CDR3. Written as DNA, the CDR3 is TGCGCCAGCAGTGAGACTCCCTTGTCGGGGGGGCTGAATTCACCCCTCCACTTT. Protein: CASSETPLSGGLNSPLHF.

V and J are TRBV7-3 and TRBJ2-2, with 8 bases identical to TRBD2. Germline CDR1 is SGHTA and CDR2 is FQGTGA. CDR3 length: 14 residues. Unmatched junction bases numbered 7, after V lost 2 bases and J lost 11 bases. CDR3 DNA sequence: TGTGCCAGCAGCTTAGGGCTAGCGGGCTCCGAGCTGTTTTTT. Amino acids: CASSLGLAGSELFF.

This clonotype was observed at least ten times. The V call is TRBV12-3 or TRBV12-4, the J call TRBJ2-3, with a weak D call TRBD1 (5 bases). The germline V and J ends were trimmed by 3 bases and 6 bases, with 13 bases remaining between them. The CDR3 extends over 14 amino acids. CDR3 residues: CASSLQGPGDTQYF. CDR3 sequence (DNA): TGTGCCAGCAGTTTGCAGGGCCCTGGTGATACGCAGTATTTT.

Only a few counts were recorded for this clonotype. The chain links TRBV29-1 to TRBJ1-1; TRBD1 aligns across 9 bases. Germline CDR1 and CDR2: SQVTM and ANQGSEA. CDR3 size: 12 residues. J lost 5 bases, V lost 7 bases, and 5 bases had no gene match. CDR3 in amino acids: CSGDRVDTEAFF. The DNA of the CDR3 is TGCAGCGGGGACAGGGTTGATACTGAAGCTTTCTTT.

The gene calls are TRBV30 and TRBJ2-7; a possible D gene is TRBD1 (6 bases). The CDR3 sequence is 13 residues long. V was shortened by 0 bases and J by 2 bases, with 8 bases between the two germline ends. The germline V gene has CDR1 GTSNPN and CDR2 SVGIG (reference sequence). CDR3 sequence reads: CAWSVPGAYEQYF. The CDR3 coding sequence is TGTGCCTGGAGTGTACCAGGGGCCTACGAGCAGTACTTC.

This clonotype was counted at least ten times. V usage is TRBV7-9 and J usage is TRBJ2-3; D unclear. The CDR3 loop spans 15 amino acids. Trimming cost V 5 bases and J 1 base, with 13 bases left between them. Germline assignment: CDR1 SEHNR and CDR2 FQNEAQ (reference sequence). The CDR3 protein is CASSPVGAGTDTQYF. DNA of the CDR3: TGTGCCAGCAGCCCCGTAGGCGCGGGCACAGATACGCAGTATTTT.

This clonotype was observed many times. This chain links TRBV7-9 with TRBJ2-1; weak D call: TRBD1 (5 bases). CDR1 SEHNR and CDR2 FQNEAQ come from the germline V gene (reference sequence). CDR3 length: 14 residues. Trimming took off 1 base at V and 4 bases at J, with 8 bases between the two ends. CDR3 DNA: TGTGCCAGCAGCTTAGAACGACAGTACAATGAGCAGTTCTTC. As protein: CASSLERQYNEQFF. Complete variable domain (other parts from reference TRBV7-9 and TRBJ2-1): DTGVSQNPRHKITKRGQNVTFRCDPISEHNRLYWYRQTLGQGPEFLTYFQNEAQLEKSRLLSDRFSAERPKGSFSTLEIQRTEQGDSAMYLCASSLERQYNEQFFGPGTRLTVL.

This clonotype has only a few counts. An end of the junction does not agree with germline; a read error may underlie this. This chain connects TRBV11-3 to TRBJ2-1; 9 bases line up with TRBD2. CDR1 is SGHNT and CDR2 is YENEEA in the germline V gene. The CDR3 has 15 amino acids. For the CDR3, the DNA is TGTGCCAGTAGCTTAATGGCGGGAGGGAGCAATGAGCAGTTCTTC. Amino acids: CASSLMAGGSNEQFF.

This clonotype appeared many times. This chain's CDR3 is CASSQDRALYGYTF. The CDR3 nucleotides read TGTGCCAGCAGCCAAGATCGTGCCCTCTATGGCTACACCTTC. V and J are TRBV4-2 and TRBJ1-2; D not certain. Between the trimmed V and J ends, which lost 0 bases and 4 bases, there was a span of 9 bases. Germline values: CDR1 LGHNA, CDR2 YNFKEQ. This CDR3 spans 14 amino acids.

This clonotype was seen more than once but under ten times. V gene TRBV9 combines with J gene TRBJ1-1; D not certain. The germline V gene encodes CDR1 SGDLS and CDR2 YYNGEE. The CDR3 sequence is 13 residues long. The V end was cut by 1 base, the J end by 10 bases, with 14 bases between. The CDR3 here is CASSVSRGGRAFF. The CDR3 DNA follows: TGTGCCAGCAGCGTATCCCGGGGAGGTAGAGCTTTCTTT.

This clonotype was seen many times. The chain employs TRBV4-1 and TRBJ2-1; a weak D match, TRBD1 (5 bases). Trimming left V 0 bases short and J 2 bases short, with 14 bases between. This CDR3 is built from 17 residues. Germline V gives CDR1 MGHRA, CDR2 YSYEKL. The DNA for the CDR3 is TGCGCCAGCAGCCAAGATTTCGGCAGGGCTACCTACAATGAGCAGTTCTTC. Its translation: CASSQDFGRATYNEQFF.

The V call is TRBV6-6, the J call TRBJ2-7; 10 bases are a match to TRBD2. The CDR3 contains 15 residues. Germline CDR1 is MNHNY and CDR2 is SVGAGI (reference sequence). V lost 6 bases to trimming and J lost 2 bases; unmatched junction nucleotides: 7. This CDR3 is CASRSLAGVTYEQYV. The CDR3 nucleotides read TGTGCCAGCAGGAGTCTAGCGGGAGTAACCTACGAGCAGTACGTC.